This TCR beta chain was identified in a study of memory CD4+ T cells and cytomegalovirus serostatus. Overall study context: Healthy Belgian adult donors included about nine CMV-positive and some 24 CMV-negative people. Notes on the study in general: Each of 55 to 80 CMV-associated TCRbeta sequences occurred in one to five individuals.

Single viable CD3+CD4+CD8-CD45RO+ cells were sorted as the memory CD4+ T cells. Positive selection with CD4 microbeads enriched total CD4+ T cells. In the authors' methods: After removing out-of-frame reads, millions of distinct TCRbeta sequences remained. The repertoire was sequenced with immunoSEQ multiplex PCR; TCRdb's copy has only in-frame clones and lacks some. V and J calls and clone size follow that table, whereas D and trimming were derived from the DNA. The sample lists 70,000 to 95,000 clones; roughly 80% were seen once. The V segment lost 5 bases and the J segment 4 bases; nucleotides outside the gene matches: 11. There are 16 residues in the CDR3. Looked up from germline, CDR1 is SGHAT and CDR2 is FQDESV (reference sequence). To note about this clone: The antigen is unknown.

The chain links TRBV11-1 to TRBJ1-3, with TRBD1 matching over 7 bases. The sample consisted of memory CD4+ T cells from blood. This TCR derives from an adult in good health and CMV-seronegative. The CDR3 DNA sequence: TGTGCCAGCAGCCTTACCCGGGACAGTCGAGGAAACACCATATATTTT. Amino acids: CASSLTRDSRGNTIYF.